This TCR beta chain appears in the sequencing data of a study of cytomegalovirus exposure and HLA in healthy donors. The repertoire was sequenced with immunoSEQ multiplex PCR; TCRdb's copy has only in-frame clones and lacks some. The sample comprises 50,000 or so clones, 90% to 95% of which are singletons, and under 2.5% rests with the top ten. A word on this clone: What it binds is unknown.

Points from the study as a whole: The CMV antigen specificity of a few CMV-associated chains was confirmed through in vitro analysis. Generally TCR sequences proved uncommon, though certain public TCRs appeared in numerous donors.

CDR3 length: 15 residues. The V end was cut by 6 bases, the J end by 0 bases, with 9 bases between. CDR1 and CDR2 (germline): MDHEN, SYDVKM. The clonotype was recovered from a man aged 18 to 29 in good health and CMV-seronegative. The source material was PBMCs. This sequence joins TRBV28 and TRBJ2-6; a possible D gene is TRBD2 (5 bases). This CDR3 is CASRIAGSGANVLTF. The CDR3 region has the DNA TGTGCCAGCAGGATCGCGGGCTCTGGGGCCAACGTCCTGACTTTC.